Sequencing of this T cell receptor (beta chain) was carried out in a study of CD8+ T cells in alopecia areata. Germline CDR1 SGHTA, CDR2 FQGNSA. The CDR3 covers 16 residues. Losses at the gene ends were 4 bases for V and 5 bases for J; bases not matched to a gene: 8. Overall study findings and caveats: Greater clonality was observed in lesional scalp samples, especially alopecia totalis/universalis, versus normal scalp. Sequences from scalp samples also cover resident alphabeta T cells of normal skin.

To note about this clone: The antigen remains unidentified.

Once RNA had been extracted, it was reverse transcribed into cDNA to act as the sequencing template. Sequencing was performed with immunoSEQ multiplex PCR; in TCRdb, only in-frame clones are kept and a portion is missing. The profile shows 93,000 or so clones, 55% of them singletons. The receptor's source is a human donor in good health. The sample consisted of CD4+ T cells sorted from blood. V is TRBV7-2 and J is TRBJ2-3, with 11 nucleotides matching TRBD1. CDR3 sequence (DNA): TGTGCCAGCAGCTGGACAGGGGGCACTTTGAAAGATACGCAGTATTTT. Amino acids: CASSWTGGTLKDTQYF.